These 32 T cell receptor beta chains share one sample of origin, sequenced in a study of blood T cell repertoires in COVID-19. Generated by immunoSEQ multiplex PCR, the TCRdb table keeps only in-frame clones and is missing some. Of over 80,000 clones in the sample, approximately 89% were seen once. Sequencing was carried out using peripheral blood. The receptors here all came from a human donor in a cohort sampled during active COVID-19.

V is TRBV7-9 and J is TRBJ1-1, with 8 positions matching TRBD1. The CDR3 loop spans 15 amino acids. V gave up 6 bases and J gave up 1 base; unmatched junction bases: 7. The germline CDR1 and CDR2 sequences are SEHNR and FQNEAQ (reference sequence). The CDR3, as DNA: TGTGCCAGCAGGTACACAGGGGGTGCGAACACTGAAGCTTTCTTT. Translation gives CASRYTGGANTEAFF. Drawing the rest from reference TRBV7-9 and TRBJ1-1, the complete variable domain is DTGVSQNPRHKITKRGQNVTFRCDPISEHNRLYWYRQTLGQGPEFLTYFQNEAQLEKSRLLSDRFSAERPKGSFSTLEIQRTEQGDSAMYLCASRYTGGANTEAFFGQGTRLTVV.

In DNA form, the CDR3 reads TGTGCCAGCAGGCCGGGACTCTCCTACGAGCAGTACTTC. Its translation: CASRPGLSYEQYF. V and J are TRBV28 and TRBJ2-7, with D tentatively TRBD2 (6 bases). The CDR3 covers 13 residues. Per the germline V gene, CDR1 is MDHEN and CDR2 is SYDVKM. Trimming removed 6 bases at V and 0 bases at J, with 9 bases between.

This clone has only one observation. The chain joins TRBV2 to TRBJ2-1, with a tentative D call TRBD1 (5 bases). From germline, CDR1 is SNHLY and CDR2 FYNNEI. Trimming removed 7 bases from V and 0 bases from J, with 10 bases in between. The CDR3 sequence is 14 residues long. In DNA, the CDR3 is TGTGCCAGCATTGAGGACACCTCCTACAATGAGCAGTTCTTC. Its translation is CASIEDTSYNEQFF.

This clone was counted a few times. The J gene is TRBJ2-7, the V gene TRBV10-1, with D possibly matching TRBD2 (5 bases). The CDR3 contains 13 residues. CDR1 WNHNN and CDR2 SYGVQD come from the germline V gene (reference sequence). The V end lost 5 bases, the J end lost 10 bases, and 18 bases lay between the germline ends. The CDR3 region is CASSLTSVSGQYF. CDR3 nucleotides: TGCGCCAGCAGTCTTACATCGGTAAGCGGTCAGTACTTC.

This rearrangement joins TRBV19 to TRBJ2-3; tentatively, D is TRBD2 (5 bases). With 5 bases removed from V and 0 bases from J, the gap between germline ends came to 15 bases. Germline-derived CDR1 and CDR2 are LNHDA and SQIVND (reference sequence). The CDR3 is 16 residues long. CDR3 sequence reads: CASSSRTSGSTDTQYF. In DNA, the CDR3 is TGTGCCAGTAGTTCCCGCACAAGCGGAAGCACAGATACGCAGTATTTT.

The chain links TRBV15 to TRBJ2-1; 8 positions agree with TRBD1. With V trimmed by 4 bases and J by 3 bases, 5 bases remained unmatched. Germline-derived CDR1 and CDR2 are LNHNV and YYDKDF (reference sequence). This CDR3 region has 15 residues. The CDR3 loop reads CATSTQDRDYNEQFF. The CDR3 nucleotides are TGTGCCACCAGCACCCAGGACAGGGACTACAATGAGCAGTTCTTC.

The chain employs TRBV5-4 and TRBJ2-7, with D perhaps matching TRBD2 (5 bases). The V end was cut by 0 bases, the J end by 5 bases, with 9 bases between. Germline CDR1 SGHNT, CDR2 YYREEE (reference sequence). The CDR3 contains 13 residues. CDR3 sequence reads: CASSLAGNHEQYF. The CDR3 nucleotides are TGTGCCAGCAGCTTGGCGGGGAACCACGAGCAGTACTTC.

The chain recombines TRBV28 with TRBJ2-2, with TRBD2 matching 15 bases. CDR3 length: 17 residues. The junction had 4 bases not matched to a gene; V was cut back by 5 bases and J by 3 bases. CDR1 and CDR2 from the germline V gene are MDHEN and SYDVKM. The CDR3: CASSLGLAGGYTGELFF. CDR3 nucleotide sequence: TGTGCCAGCAGTCTGGGACTAGCGGGGGGATACACCGGGGAGCTGTTTTTT.

The rearrangement joins TRBV5-1 to TRBJ2-1; weak D call: TRBD2 (6 bases). The CDR3 totals 15 residues. CDR1 and CDR2 (germline): SGHRS, YFSETQ. Trimming shortened V by 3 bases and J by 9 bases, and 19 bases separated the two germline ends. CDR3 DNA sequence: TGCGCCAGCAGCTCTGCCCTTACTAGTAGCGGTGAGCAGTTCTTC. The encoded protein is CASSSALTSSGEQFF.

This clone showed up just once. The gene calls are TRBV18 and TRBJ2-7, with a tentative D call TRBD2 (6 bases). The CDR3 loop spans 15 amino acids. V lost 2 bases and J lost 2, with 13 bases in between. Per germline, CDR1 KGHSH and CDR2 LQKENI. CDR3 nucleotides: TGTGCCAGCTCACCAGGGACGGGGGAACCCTACGAGCAGTACTTC. Translation gives CASSPGTGEPYEQYF.

The chain joins TRBV4-1 to TRBJ2-1, with 9 bases matching TRBD2. V dropped 2 bases and J dropped 4; count of bases not matched to a gene: 9. The germline CDR1 and CDR2 sequences are MGHRA and YSYEKL. The CDR3 has 17 residues. The CDR3 loop is CASSQQNTAGGYNEQFF. CDR3 DNA sequence: TGCGCCAGCAGCCAACAGAACACAGCGGGAGGTTACAATGAGCAGTTCTTC.

This chain's CDR3 is CASSSTGGWGYTF. CDR3 sequence (DNA): TGTGCCAGCAGCAGCACAGGGGGCTGGGGCTACACCTTC. The rearrangement uses TRBV28 and TRBJ1-2; TRBD1 aligns across 9 bases. V lost 6 bases, J lost 8 bases, and 7 bases stayed unmatched. CDR1 is MDHEN, CDR2 SYDVKM, per germline. The CDR3 length is 13 residues.

The CDR3 region has the DNA TGTGCCAGCAGTTTATTCTGGCAGGACTACGAGCAGTACTTC. Amino acid sequence: CASSLFWQDYEQYF. This chain links TRBV27 with TRBJ2-7; D is unclear. Germline-derived CDR1 and CDR2 are MNHEY and SMNVEV (reference sequence). The CDR3 is 14 amino acids. V lost 1 base and J lost 3, with 10 bases in between.

The CDR3 sequence is CASSSGGWTDTQYF. CDR3 sequence (DNA): TGTGCCAGCAGCTCCGGCGGGTGGACAGATACGCAGTATTTT. The chain has TRBV7-3 and TRBJ2-3, with TRBD2 as a possible D gene (5 bases). Germline assignment: CDR1 SGHTA and CDR2 FQGTGA. The CDR3 sequence is 14 residues long. Trimming stripped 4 bases from V and 3 bases from J, with 11 bases between.

CDR3 sequence reads: CASSPPGVLDRRKRTPLHF. The DNA for the CDR3 is TGTGCCAGCAGTCCCCCGGGGGTCTTGGACAGGAGGAAGAGGACACCCCTCCACTTT. This rearrangement joins TRBV28 to TRBJ1-6; the match to TRBD1 covers 7 bases. The CDR3 loop spans 19 amino acids. From germline, CDR1 is MDHEN and CDR2 SYDVKM. J lost 11 bases, V lost 5 bases, and 24 bases had no gene match.

V usage is TRBV5-6 and J usage is TRBJ2-1; D might be TRBD1 (6 bases). The CDR3 contains 12 residues. The V gene's germline CDR1 is SGHDT and CDR2 YYEEEE. Deletions cut 0 bases from V and 12 bases from J, with 10 bases between. The CDR3 sequence is CASSLDRVGQFF. The DNA of the CDR3 is TGTGCCAGCAGCTTGGACAGGGTGGGGCAGTTCTTC. Full variable domain (outside the CDR3, taken from reference TRBV5-6 and TRBJ2-1): DAGVTQSPTHLIKTRGQQVTLRCSPKSGHDTVSWYQQALGQGPQFIFQYYEEEERQRGNFPDRFSGHQFPNYSSELNVNALLLGDSALYLCASSLDRVGQFFGPGTRLTVL.

The chain carries TRBV29-1 and TRBJ1-5; no firm D call. This CDR3 has 13 amino acids. Germline V gene data show CDR1 as SQVTM and CDR2 as ANQGSEA. Deletions cut 7 bases from V and 1 base from J, with 11 bases between. CDR3 coding DNA: TGCAGCGCCTCCCCCGGGAGCAATCAGCCCCAGCATTTT. Its translation is CSASPGSNQPQHF. Complete variable domain (other parts from reference TRBV29-1 and TRBJ1-5): SAVISQKPSRDICQRGTSLTIQCQVDSQVTMMFWYRQQPGQSLTLIATANQGSEATYESGFVIDKFPISRPNLTFSTLTVSNMSPEDSSIYLCSASPGSNQPQHFGDGTRLSIL.

This chain links TRBV7-3 with TRBJ2-5; D is possibly TRBD2 (7 bases). V dropped 5 bases and J dropped 4 bases, with 11 bases sitting between them. The CDR3 sequence is 13 residues long. The germline gives CDR1 SGHTA, CDR2 FQGTGA. CDR3 region: CASSRGGLETQYF. Written as DNA, the CDR3 is TGTGCCAGCAGCAGGGGGGGATTAGAGACCCAGTACTTC.

A few counts support this clone. J is TRBJ2-5 and V is TRBV7-6; 9 bases match TRBD2. V lost 1 base to trimming and J lost 5 bases; unmatched junction nucleotides: 5. The germline V gene has CDR1 SGHVS and CDR2 FNYEAQ. CDR3 length: 15 residues. CDR3 in DNA: TGTGCCAGCAGCTTAGGCGGCGGGGGGGTGGAGACCCAGTACTTC. It yields the protein CASSLGGGGVETQYF.

The chain recombines TRBV2 with TRBJ2-4, with a possible D match to TRBD1 (5 bases). The CDR3 length is 13 residues. The V end lost 6 bases, the J end lost 4 bases, and 10 bases lay between the germline ends. Per germline, CDR1 SNHLY and CDR2 FYNNEI. The CDR3 loop reads CASRGAQKNIQYF. The CDR3 DNA reads TGTGCCAGCAGAGGGGCCCAGAAAAACATTCAGTACTTC.

The V call is TRBV7-9, the J call TRBJ1-1, with D possibly matching TRBD1 (5 bases). Germline CDR1 and CDR2: SEHNR and FQNEAQ (reference sequence). V lost 5 bases and J 0 bases, leaving 10 bases between the germline ends. The CDR3 has 14 amino acids. The CDR3 sequence is CASSEGELNTEAFF. The CDR3 DNA follows: TGTGCCAGCAGCGAAGGGGAACTGAACACTGAAGCTTTCTTT.

The V call is TRBV5-1, the J call TRBJ1-1; 7 positions match TRBD1. Germline values: CDR1 SGHRS, CDR2 YFSETQ. With 4 bases clipped from V and 0 bases from J, the junction kept 0 bases outside the gene matches. CDR3 length: 13 residues. CDR3 protein: CASSGQVNTEAFF. Written as DNA, the CDR3 is TGCGCCAGCAGCGGACAGGTGAACACTGAAGCTTTCTTT.

The chain employs TRBV5-6 and TRBJ2-1, with 8 nucleotides matching TRBD1. Germline V gene sequence: CDR1 SGHDT, CDR2 YYEEEE. The V segment lost 4 bases and the J segment 3 bases; nucleotides outside the gene matches: 6. CDR3 length equals 15 residues. The CDR3 spells CASSRTGMNYNEQFF. CDR3 coding DNA: TGTGCCAGCAGCCGGACAGGGATGAACTACAATGAGCAGTTCTTC.

The genes are TRBV29-1 and TRBJ2-5, with D perhaps TRBD2 (5 bases). V gave up 8 bases and J gave up 7 bases, with 17 bases separating them. Germline CDR1 SQVTM, CDR2 ANQGSEA. The CDR3 totals 12 residues. The CDR3 bases are TGCAGCCCCTCGAACATGGGGAGGACCCAGTACTTC. Its translation is CSPSNMGRTQYF.

The chain carries TRBV10-3 and TRBJ1-6; TRBD1 matches at 7 bases. Trimming at V came to 8 bases and at J to 5 bases, leaving 6 bases not matched to a gene. The germline gives CDR1 ENHRY, CDR2 SYGVKD. The CDR3 runs to 14 residues. The CDR3 coding sequence is TGTGCCATCTCAAGGGGGCAGGATAATTCACCCCTCCACTTT. Protein: CAISRGQDNSPLHF.

The chain carries TRBV7-2 and TRBJ2-1; 11 bases are shared with TRBD2. With V trimmed by 1 base and J by 15 bases, 11 bases remained unmatched. The CDR3 extends over 15 amino acids. Germline-derived CDR1 and CDR2 are SGHTA and FQGNSA. The CDR3 here is CASSLVGTSGADLFF. CDR3 nucleotide sequence: TGTGCCAGCAGCTTAGTTGGGACTAGCGGAGCGGATTTGTTCTTC.

This clone appeared a single time. This chain uses TRBV6-1 with TRBJ1-5; D is perhaps TRBD1 (6 bases). This CDR3 is built from 16 residues. V dropped 4 bases and J dropped 0 bases, with 13 bases sitting between them. CDR1 and CDR2 (germline): MNHNS, SASEGT. The CDR3 coding sequence is TGTGCCAGCAGTGCCCTTACAGGGTATAGCAATCAGCCCCAGCATTTT. As protein: CASSALTGYSNQPQHF.

This clone was seen once. The chain employs TRBV5-5 and TRBJ2-7, with 8 positions matching TRBD1. CDR1 and CDR2 (germline): SGHKS, YYEKEE (reference sequence). The V and J ends lost 4 bases and 5 bases, in that order; junction bases with no gene match: 14. The length of the CDR3 is 16 residues. The CDR3 spells CASSRVLGDRGHEQYF. CDR3 DNA sequence: TGTGCCAGCAGCCGAGTTCTAGGTGACAGGGGCCACGAGCAGTACTTC.

The chain is built from TRBV28 and TRBJ2-2; 7 positions agree with TRBD1. Germline V gives CDR1 MDHEN, CDR2 SYDVKM. With V trimmed by 8 bases and J by 4 bases, 7 bases remained unmatched. The length of the CDR3 is 14 residues. As DNA, the CDR3 is TGTGCCAGCCGACAGGGATCACGCACCGGGGAGCTGTTTTTT. Translating gives CASRQGSRTGELFF.

For this clone: The sample has other DNA sequences that encode this CDR3 too. The chain employs TRBV3-1 (or the pseudogene TRBV3-2) and TRBJ2-7; D unclear. The germline V and J ends were trimmed by 1 base and 5 bases, with 3 bases remaining between them. The CDR3 spans 11 residues. Germline CDR1 LGHDT, CDR2 YNNKEL (reference sequence). The CDR3 bases are TGTGCCAGCAGCCAAGTAAACGAGCAGTACTTC. Translation: CASSQVNEQYF.

The J gene is TRBJ1-1, the V gene TRBV19; 9 nucleotides match TRBD1. Per the germline V gene, CDR1 is LNHDA and CDR2 is SQIVND (reference sequence). The CDR3 runs 16 residues. The J segment lost 2 bases and the V segment lost 5 bases, leaving 9 bases of the junction unmatched. The CDR3 nucleotides are TGTGCCAGTAGTCCTAAGGACAGGGGTCCAAACACTGAAGCTTTCTTT. This gives the protein CASSPKDRGPNTEAFF.

This clone was found a few times. V usage is TRBV4-1 and J usage is TRBJ2-7; no clear D. The CDR3 is made up of 11 amino acids. CDR1 and CDR2 (germline): MGHRA, YSYEKL. Trimming removed 4 bases at V and 6 bases at J, with 7 bases between. The CDR3 coding sequence is TGCGCCAGCAGCCTCGACTCCGAGCAGTACTTC. It specifies CASSLDSEQYF.